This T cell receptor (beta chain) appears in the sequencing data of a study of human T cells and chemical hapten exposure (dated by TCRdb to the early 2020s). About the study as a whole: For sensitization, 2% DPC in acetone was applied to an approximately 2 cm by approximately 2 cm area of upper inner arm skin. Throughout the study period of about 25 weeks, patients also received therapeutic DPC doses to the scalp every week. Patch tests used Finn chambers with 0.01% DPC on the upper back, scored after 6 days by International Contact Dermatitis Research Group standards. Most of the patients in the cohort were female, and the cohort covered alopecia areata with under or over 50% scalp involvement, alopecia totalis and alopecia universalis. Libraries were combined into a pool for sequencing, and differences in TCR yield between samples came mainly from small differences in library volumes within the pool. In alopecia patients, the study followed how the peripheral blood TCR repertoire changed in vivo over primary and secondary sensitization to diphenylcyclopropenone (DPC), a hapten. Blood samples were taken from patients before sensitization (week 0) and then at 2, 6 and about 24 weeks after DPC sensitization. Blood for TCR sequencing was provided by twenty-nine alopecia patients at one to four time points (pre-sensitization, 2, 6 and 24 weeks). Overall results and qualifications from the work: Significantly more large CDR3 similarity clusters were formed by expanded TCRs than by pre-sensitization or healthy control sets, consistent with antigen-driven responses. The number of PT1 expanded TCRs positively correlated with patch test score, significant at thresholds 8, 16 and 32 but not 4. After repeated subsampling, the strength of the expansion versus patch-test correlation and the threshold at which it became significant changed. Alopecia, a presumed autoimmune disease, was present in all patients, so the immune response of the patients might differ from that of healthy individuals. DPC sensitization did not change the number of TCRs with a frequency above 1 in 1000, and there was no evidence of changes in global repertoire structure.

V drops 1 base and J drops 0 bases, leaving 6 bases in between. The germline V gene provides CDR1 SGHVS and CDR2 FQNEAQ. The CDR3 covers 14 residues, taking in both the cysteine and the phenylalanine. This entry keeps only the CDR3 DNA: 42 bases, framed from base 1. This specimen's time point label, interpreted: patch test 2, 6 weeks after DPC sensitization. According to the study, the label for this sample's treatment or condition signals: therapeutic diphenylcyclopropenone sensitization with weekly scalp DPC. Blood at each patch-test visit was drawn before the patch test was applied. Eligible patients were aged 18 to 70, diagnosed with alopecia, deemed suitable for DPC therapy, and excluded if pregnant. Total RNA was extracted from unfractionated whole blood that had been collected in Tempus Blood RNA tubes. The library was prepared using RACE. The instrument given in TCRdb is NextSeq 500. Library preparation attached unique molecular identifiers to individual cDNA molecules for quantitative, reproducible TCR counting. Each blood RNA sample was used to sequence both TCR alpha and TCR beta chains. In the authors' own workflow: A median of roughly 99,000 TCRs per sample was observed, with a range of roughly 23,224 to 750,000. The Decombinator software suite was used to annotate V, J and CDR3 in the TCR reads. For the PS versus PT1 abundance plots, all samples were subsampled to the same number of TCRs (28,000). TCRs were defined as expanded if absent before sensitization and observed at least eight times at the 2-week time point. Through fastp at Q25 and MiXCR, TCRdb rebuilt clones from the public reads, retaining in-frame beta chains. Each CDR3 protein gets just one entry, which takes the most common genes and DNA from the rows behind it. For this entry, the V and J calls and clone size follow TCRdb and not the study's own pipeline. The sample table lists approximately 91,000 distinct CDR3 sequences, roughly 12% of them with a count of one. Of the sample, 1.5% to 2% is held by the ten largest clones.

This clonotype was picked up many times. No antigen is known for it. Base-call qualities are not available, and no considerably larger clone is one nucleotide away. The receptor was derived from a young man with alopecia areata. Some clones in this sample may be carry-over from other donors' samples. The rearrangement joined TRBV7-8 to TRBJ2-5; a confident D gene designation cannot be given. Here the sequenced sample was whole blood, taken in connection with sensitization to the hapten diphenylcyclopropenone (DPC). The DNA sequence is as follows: TGTGCCAGCAGCTTAGTCCGGCACCAAGAGACCCAGTACTTC. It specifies CASSLVRHQETQYF.